The source of this T cell receptor (beta chain) is a study of T-cell memory formation after mild COVID-19. Overall study: TCR clustering was largely donor specific.

Germline V gives CDR1 SEHNR, CDR2 FQNEAQ (reference sequence). J lost 6 bases, V lost 1 base, and 8 bases had no gene match. The CDR3 spans 16 residues. TCRdb recomputed calls from the 5' RACE reads with MiXCR, one row per CDR3 protein. Among 35,000 to 50,000 distinct CDR3 sequences listed, 8.5% to 10% were seen once. About this clonotype itself: What it recognizes is unknown.

Study-wide results and caveats: Researchers found some responding clones in pre-infection memory, a sign that cross-reactive memory joined. Clones shrinking between day 15 and 85 showed a balanced CD4/CD8 split, and those that grew later tilted toward CD4+.

The sequenced sample consisted of PBMCs or a T cell subset sorted from them (not recorded which). This sequence was found in an adult woman who had mild COVID-19 (a few samples of this study predate the infection). Cell type and time point are not known. The chain couples TRBV7-9 to TRBJ2-7; 11 bases are shared with TRBD2. CDR3 bases: TGTGCCAGCAGCTTAGATGTGGTAGCGGGAGGGCCCGAGCAGTACTTC. Protein: CASSLDVVAGGPEQYF. The variable domain in full, with the rest retrieved from reference TRBV7-9 and TRBJ2-7, is DTGVSQNPRHKITKRGQNVTFRCDPISEHNRLYWYRQTLGQGPEFLTYFQNEAQLEKSRLLSDRFSAERPKGSFSTLEIQRTEQGDSAMYLCASSLDVVAGGPEQYFGPGTRLTVT.